One and the same sample provided the 21 T cell receptor beta chains below, sequenced in a study of blood T cell repertoires in COVID-19. Clones were read by immunoSEQ multiplex PCR, and TCRdb kept only the in-frame ones, dropping some. The sample lists some 200,000 clones, around nine tenths seen once, with approximately 12% in the top ten. Sample: peripheral blood. These receptors were obtained from a woman in her 70s with COVID-19, enrolled during active disease.

This clone was found once. V is TRBV3-1 (or the pseudogene TRBV3-2) and J is TRBJ2-1; no firm D call. This CDR3 is 14 amino acids long. V was shortened by 0 bases and J by 5 bases, with 8 bases between the two germline ends. Germline V gene sequence: CDR1 LGHDT, CDR2 YNNKEL (reference sequence). CDR3 nucleotides: TGTGCCAGCAGCCAAGACGTCAACAACAATGAGCAGTTCTTC. Protein: CASSQDVNNNEQFF.

This chain uses TRBV29-1 with TRBJ2-7; perhaps TRBD1 as D (6 bases). Germline CDR1 and CDR2: SQVTM and ANQGSEA. The V end lost 1 base, the J end lost 6 bases, and 16 bases lay between the germline ends. This CDR3 is built from 14 residues. This chain's CDR3 is CSVEGETGWSEQYF. The CDR3 coding sequence is TGCAGCGTTGAAGGGGAGACAGGTTGGAGCGAGCAGTACTTC.

V usage is TRBV11-1 and J usage is TRBJ1-1; D is ambiguous. With 4 bases removed from V and 2 bases from J, the gap between germline ends came to 5 bases. Germline V gene data show CDR1 as SGHAT and CDR2 as FQDESV (reference sequence). This CDR3 is built from 12 residues. CDR3: CASSYLNTEAFF. CDR3 DNA sequence: TGTGCCAGCAGCTATCTTAACACTGAAGCTTTCTTT. The full variable domain, rest sourced from reference TRBV11-1 and TRBJ1-1, is EAEVAQSPRYKITEKSQAVAFWCDPISGHATLYWYRQILGQGPELLVQFQDESVVDDSQLPKDRFSAERLKGVDSTLKIQPAELGDSAMYLCASSYLNTEAFFGQGTRLTVV.

This clone has a handful of counts. The chain combines TRBV4-3 with TRBJ2-7, with 12 bases that match TRBD2. V trimming: 2 bases; J trimming: 0 bases; junction bases outside the gene matches: 2. The CDR3 runs 16 residues. Germline V gene data show CDR1 as LGHNA and CDR2 as YSLEER. The CDR3 bases are TGCGCCAGCAGCCAAAGACTAGCGGGAGACTCCTACGAGCAGTACTTC. Translating it yields CASSQRLAGDSYEQYF.

The chain couples TRBV5-5 to TRBJ2-7, with TRBD1 matching 8 bases. Germline V lookup: CDR1 SGHKS, CDR2 YYEKEE (reference sequence). The V gene end was trimmed by 4 bases and the J gene end by 5 bases; junction bases not matched to a gene: 8. The CDR3 is 14 amino acids. The CDR3 DNA reads TGTGCCAGCAGCCTATGGACAGGGACCGACGAGCAGTACTTC. Its protein product is CASSLWTGTDEQYF.

The chain carries TRBV28 and TRBJ2-7; 7 positions match TRBD1. Germline CDR1 reads MDHEN; CDR2 reads SYDVKM. The CDR3 contains 16 residues. V lost 6 bases and J lost 0; bases outside the gene matches: 11. In nucleotides, the CDR3 is TGTGCCAGCAGCCCCGGGTGGCGGACAGGCTCCTACGAGCAGTACTTC. Translation gives CASSPGWRTGSYEQYF.

V is TRBV11-2 and J is TRBJ2-5; D is possibly TRBD2 (6 bases). Germline-derived CDR1 and CDR2 are SGHAT and FQNNGV. V lost 7 bases to trimming and J lost 5 bases, with 14 bases between them. The CDR3 consists of 13 residues. This CDR3 is CASTLGGAETQYF. DNA of the CDR3: TGTGCCAGCACCCTCGGAGGGGCCGAGACCCAGTACTTC.

V and J are TRBV7-9 and TRBJ2-7; D is possibly TRBD1 (7 bases). V was cut by 3 bases and J by 0 bases, with 12 bases left in between. This CDR3 spans 15 amino acids. In germline, CDR1 is SEHNR, CDR2 FQNEAQ (reference sequence). CDR3 loop: CASSFGGTVSYEQYF. The CDR3 bases are TGTGCCAGCAGCTTTGGGGGGACAGTCTCCTACGAGCAGTACTTC. The entire variable domain, with the rest obtained from reference TRBV7-9 and TRBJ2-7, is as follows: DTGVSQNPRHKITKRGQNVTFRCDPISEHNRLYWYRQTLGQGPEFLTYFQNEAQLEKSRLLSDRFSAERPKGSFSTLEIQRTEQGDSAMYLCASSFGGTVSYEQYFGPGTRLTVT.

The chain is built from TRBV4-3 and TRBJ1-4, with a tentative D call TRBD1 (5 bases). Germline V gives CDR1 LGHNA, CDR2 YSLEER. Trimming removed 4 bases at V and 0 bases at J, with 12 bases between. There are 16 residues in the CDR3. CDR3 sequence reads: CASSRTTDATNEKLFF. The CDR3 nucleotides are TGCGCCAGCAGCCGAACGACAGATGCAACTAATGAAAAACTGTTTTTT.

This rearrangement joins TRBV30 to TRBJ2-5; 9 bases match TRBD1. This CDR3 region has 16 residues. Germline CDR1 is GTSNPN and CDR2 is SVGIG (reference sequence). V lost 0 bases and J lost 1; bases outside the gene matches: 6. Here the CDR3 DNA reads TGTGCCTGGAGTGTACCCACAGGGGGCGGCCAAGAGACCCAGTACTTC. Its translation is CAWSVPTGGGQETQYF.

The chain links TRBV28 to TRBJ1-5; tentatively, D is TRBD1 (6 bases). The CDR3 sequence is 16 residues long. V was trimmed by 4 bases and J by 2 bases, leaving 15 bases between them. The germline CDR1 and CDR2 sequences are MDHEN and SYDVKM. DNA for the CDR3: TGTGCCAGCAGTTCCAATCCAGGGGCGCGCAATCAGCCCCAGCATTTT. As protein: CASSSNPGARNQPQHF.

This chain joins TRBV10-3 and TRBJ1-1; D unresolved. Trimming cost V 9 bases and J 1 base, with 15 bases left between them. Germline CDR1 is ENHRY and CDR2 is SYGVKD. The CDR3 has 14 amino acids. This CDR3 is CAISLKTPNTEAFF. CDR3 DNA: TGTGCCATTAGCCTTAAAACACCGAACACTGAAGCTTTCTTT.

The chain has TRBV28 and TRBJ2-6; TRBD1 aligns across 10 bases. The V and J ends lost 2 bases and 4 bases, in that order; junction bases with no gene match: 5. The germline CDR1 and CDR2 sequences are MDHEN and SYDVKM. The CDR3 is 17 residues long. The CDR3 protein is CASSLRQGASGANVLTF. DNA of the CDR3: TGTGCCAGCAGTTTACGACAGGGGGCGTCCGGGGCCAACGTCCTGACTTTC.

CDR3: CASSADRTGIKETQYF. CDR3 DNA sequence: TGTGCCAGCAGTGCCGACCGGACAGGAATCAAAGAGACCCAGTACTTC. The J gene is TRBJ2-5, the V gene TRBV27, with TRBD1 matching over 7 bases. The CDR3 is 16 amino acids. V lost 5 bases and J lost 3; bases outside the gene matches: 12. Germline lookup yields CDR1 MNHEY and CDR2 SMNVEV (reference sequence).

The rearrangement links TRBV5-1 to TRBJ2-7; tentative D call: TRBD2 (5 bases). CDR3 length equals 16 residues. CDR1 and CDR2 from the germline V gene are SGHRS and YFSETQ. V was shortened by 3 bases and J by 7 bases, with 23 bases between the two germline ends. The CDR3 loop is CASSSEFYKPGGEQYF. Written as DNA, the CDR3 is TGCGCCAGCAGCTCCGAGTTTTACAAACCCGGAGGAGAGCAGTACTTC.

Points on this clone: One junction end disagrees with the germline gene, perhaps due to a read error. The chain couples TRBV7-2 to TRBJ1-5, with TRBD1 as a possible D gene (5 bases). The CDR3 covers 16 residues. Germline V gene data show CDR1 as SGHTA and CDR2 as FQGNSA. The CDR3 sequence is CASSLVGVSHNRPQHF. Written as DNA, the CDR3 is TGTGCCAGCAGCTTAGTAGGGGTTAGCCACAATCGGCCCCAGCATTTT.

The chain is built from TRBV7-9 and TRBJ2-7, with D maybe TRBD1 (5 bases). This CDR3 contains 14 residues. The germline V gene encodes CDR1 SEHNR and CDR2 FQNEAQ (reference sequence). The V end lost 1 base, the J end lost 6 bases, and 13 bases lay between the germline ends. The CDR3 coding sequence is TGTGCCAGCAGCTTAGAGGGCAGGGCGAGCGAGCAGTACTTC. The encoded protein is CASSLEGRASEQYF.

This chain links TRBV7-2 with TRBJ1-6, with 7 bases aligning to TRBD1. V lost 0 bases, J lost 4 bases, and 3 bases stayed unmatched. CDR1 is SGHTA and CDR2 is FQGNSA in the germline V gene. The CDR3 has 16 amino acids. The CDR3 is CASSLAGGAYNSPLHF. The DNA of the CDR3 is TGTGCCAGCAGCTTAGCAGGGGGCGCTTATAATTCACCCCTCCACTTT.

V gene TRBV10-3 combines with J gene TRBJ1-5, with 11 bases matching TRBD1. The CDR3 is 16 residues long. J lost 7 bases, V lost 3 bases, and 8 bases had no gene match. From germline, CDR1 is ENHRY and CDR2 SYGVKD. CDR3 sequence (DNA): TGTGCCATCAGTGACTCCGCGGGACAGGGGGTCCAGCCCCAGCATTTT. As protein: CAISDSAGQGVQPQHF.

V and J are TRBV7-2 and TRBJ2-7, with 9 bases that match TRBD1. Trimming removed 1 base from V and 3 bases from J; junction bases left unmatched: 1. The germline V gene encodes CDR1 SGHTA and CDR2 FQGNSA. CDR3 length equals 14 residues. The CDR3: CASSLGGQGYEQYF. CDR3 DNA sequence: TGTGCCAGCAGCTTAGGGGGACAGGGCTACGAGCAGTACTTC.

V and J are TRBV7-9 and TRBJ2-1; a weak D match, TRBD1 (6 bases). This CDR3 spans 16 amino acids. Germline V lookup: CDR1 SEHNR, CDR2 FQNEAQ (reference sequence). Trimming removed 5 bases from V and 6 bases from J, with 20 bases in between. This chain's CDR3 is CASSPRWGRGGNEQFF. The CDR3, as DNA: TGTGCCAGCAGCCCTCGCTGGGGGAGAGGGGGCAATGAGCAGTTCTTC. The full variable domain, in which reference TRBV7-9 and TRBJ2-1 provide the parts outside the CDR3, is DTGVSQNPRHKITKRGQNVTFRCDPISEHNRLYWYRQTLGQGPEFLTYFQNEAQLEKSRLLSDRFSAERPKGSFSTLEIQRTEQGDSAMYLCASSPRWGRGGNEQFFGPGTRLTVL.